The 29 T cell receptor beta chains in this list originate from one sample, sequenced in a study of blood T cell repertoires in COVID-19. The repertoire was sequenced with immunoSEQ multiplex PCR; TCRdb's copy has only in-frame clones and lacks some. The sample contains approximately 150,000 clones, roughly 93% of which appear only once. The sequenced sample consisted of peripheral blood. These receptors were collected from a man aged 18-30 years with COVID-19, enrolled during active disease.

This clone occurred once. This chain links TRBV6-5 with TRBJ2-7; possibly TRBD1 for D (6 bases). Trimming left V 6 bases short and J 2 bases short, with 14 bases between. CDR3 length: 14 amino acids. Germline assignment: CDR1 MNHEY and CDR2 SVGAGI. CDR3 loop: CASRSRDTPYEQYF. The CDR3 coding sequence is TGTGCCAGCAGGTCCCGGGACACCCCCTACGAGCAGTACTTC.

This sequence joins TRBV7-9 and TRBJ1-1; possible D gene TRBD1, 5 bases. This CDR3 is 14 amino acids long. The germline V gene has CDR1 SEHNR and CDR2 FQNEAQ (reference sequence). V shed 1 base and J shed 4 bases, with 10 bases lying between them. The CDR3 loop reads CASSLVSGGTEAFF. CDR3 DNA: TGTGCCAGCAGCTTAGTCTCGGGGGGCACTGAAGCTTTCTTT.

V is TRBV27 and J is TRBJ1-5; perhaps TRBD1 as D (6 bases). CDR3 length: 15 amino acids. The V gene lost 2 bases and the J gene lost 3 bases, with 11 bases spanning the gap. CDR1 is MNHEY and CDR2 is SMNVEV in the germline V gene (reference sequence). CDR3 sequence: CASSLSRGANQPQHF. The CDR3 DNA follows: TGTGCCAGCAGTTTAAGCAGGGGTGCCAATCAGCCCCAGCATTTT.

V gene TRBV7-8 combines with J gene TRBJ2-7, with a weak D call TRBD1 (6 bases). CDR1 SGHVS and CDR2 FQNEAQ come from the germline V gene. Trimming took off 7 bases at V and 1 base at J, with 23 bases between the two ends. The CDR3 loop spans 17 amino acids. The CDR3 reads CASNRGYGQGTSYEQYF. The CDR3 DNA reads as TGTGCCAGCAATAGGGGGTATGGGCAGGGAACTTCCTACGAGCAGTACTTC.

This chain links TRBV7-2 with TRBJ2-4, with a tentative D call TRBD2 (6 bases). Germline V gene lookup returns CDR1 SGHTA and CDR2 FQGNSA. Trimming took 5 bases from V and 0 from J, leaving 11 bases between them. The CDR3 consists of 15 residues. The CDR3 loop is CASSDSGVAKNIQYF. CDR3 DNA: TGTGCCAGCAGCGATAGCGGAGTAGCCAAAAACATTCAGTACTTC.

The genes are TRBV24-1 and TRBJ2-1; weak D call: TRBD2 (5 bases). Germline CDR1 and CDR2: KGHDR and SFDVKD. This CDR3 region has 17 residues. Trimming took off 3 bases at V and 0 bases at J, with 14 bases between the two ends. DNA for the CDR3: TGTGCCACCAGTGATCCTTTCAGCGGAAGCTCCTACAATGAGCAGTTCTTC. Its translation: CATSDPFSGSSYNEQFF.

V usage is TRBV27 and J usage is TRBJ2-1; D not resolved. The V end was cut by 3 bases, the J end by 3 bases, with 6 bases between. CDR3 length: 13 residues. CDR1 and CDR2 (germline): MNHEY, SMNVEV (reference sequence). The CDR3 loop is CASSFLLYNEQFF. The CDR3 DNA reads TGTGCCAGCAGTTTCCTCCTCTACAATGAGCAGTTCTTC.

This chain connects TRBV30 to TRBJ1-3; 8 bases map to TRBD1. Germline V gene data show CDR1 as GTSNPN and CDR2 as SVGIG (reference sequence). This CDR3 region has 15 residues. V lost 2 bases, J lost 4 bases, and 7 bases stayed unmatched. DNA for the CDR3: TGTGCCTGGAGTCCGAGCGACAGGGGAGGAAACACCATATATTTT. Amino acids: CAWSPSDRGGNTIYF.

This chain connects TRBV24-1 to TRBJ2-2; 11 bases map to TRBD2. This CDR3 contains 16 residues. Germline CDR1 is KGHDR and CDR2 is SFDVKD. V lost 4 bases and J lost 6; bases outside the gene matches: 6. CDR3 loop: CATSDGSGRVSGELFF. CDR3 coding DNA: TGTGCCACCAGTGACGGTAGCGGGAGGGTGTCCGGGGAGCTGTTTTTT.

The chain uses TRBV5-6 and TRBJ1-5, with D possibly matching TRBD1 (5 bases). V shed 4 bases and J shed 0 bases, with 14 bases lying between them. The CDR3 length is 16 residues. The germline gives CDR1 SGHDT, CDR2 YYEEEE. CDR3 residues: CASSTGHLNSNQPQHF. CDR3 bases: TGTGCCAGCAGCACTGGACACCTAAATAGCAATCAGCCCCAGCATTTT.

The V gene is TRBV6-4, the J gene TRBJ2-1; no firm D call. From germline, CDR1 is MRHNA and CDR2 SNTAGT. This CDR3 region has 13 residues. The ends were cut back, 8 bases at V and 5 bases at J, with 13 bases in the middle. This CDR3 is CASLGDRNNEQFF. The CDR3 nucleotides are TGTGCCAGCTTGGGCGATCGGAACAATGAGCAGTTCTTC.

The chain couples TRBV29-1 to TRBJ1-5; the D is unclear. The CDR3 runs 13 residues. The V and J ends lost 4 bases and 5 bases respectively, with 12 bases between them. Per the germline V gene, CDR1 is SQVTM and CDR2 is ANQGSEA. The CDR3 region is CSVGAGPDQPQHF. CDR3 sequence (DNA): TGCAGCGTTGGGGCAGGCCCCGATCAGCCCCAGCATTTT.

The chain couples TRBV30 to TRBJ1-5; D is unclear. The CDR3 extends over 13 amino acids. CDR1 GTSNPN and CDR2 SVGIG come from the germline V gene (reference sequence). V dropped 5 bases and J dropped 4 bases, with 12 bases sitting between them. The DNA of the CDR3 is TGTGCCTGGTCTATCGGGGTTAATCAGCCCCAGCATTTT. It codes for CAWSIGVNQPQHF.

The chain employs TRBV3-1 (or the pseudogene TRBV3-2) and TRBJ1-2; a possible D gene is TRBD1 (6 bases). The CDR3 covers 13 residues. V gave up 1 base and J gave up 9 bases, with 12 bases separating them. Germline loops: CDR1 LGHDT, CDR2 YNNKEL (reference sequence). The CDR3 nucleotides are TGTGCCAGCAGCCAAGGGACAGTAAGGAGCTACACCTTC. As protein: CASSQGTVRSYTF.

As for this clone: This CDR3 is also generated by other DNA sequences in the sample. This chain connects TRBV19 to TRBJ1-5, with 10 bases lining up with TRBD1. The germline V gene encodes CDR1 LNHDA and CDR2 SQIVND (reference sequence). The length of the CDR3 is 15 residues. Losses at the gene ends were 0 bases for V and 7 bases for J; bases not matched to a gene: 3. CDR3 DNA: TGTGCCAGTAGTATAGACCGGGACAGGGGACAGCCCCAGCATTTT. It encodes CASSIDRDRGQPQHF.

V is TRBV5-6 and J is TRBJ2-5, with a tentative D call TRBD1 (6 bases). The V gene lost 0 bases and the J gene lost 5 bases, with 17 bases spanning the gap. Germline CDR1 reads SGHDT; CDR2 reads YYEEEE. The CDR3 sequence is 16 residues long. The CDR3 coding sequence is TGTGCCAGCAGCTTGGCCTCGGGACACTGGTCGGAGACCCAGTACTTC. It is translated as CASSLASGHWSETQYF.

The V gene is TRBV27, the J gene TRBJ1-1, with a weak D call TRBD1 (6 bases). Germline CDR1 and CDR2: MNHEY and SMNVEV (reference sequence). The CDR3 loop spans 14 amino acids. Trimming cost V 6 bases and J 8 bases, with 19 bases left between them. CDR3 protein: CASSLTGGAMEAFF. The DNA for the CDR3 is TGTGCCAGCAGCCTTACGGGGGGGGCAATGGAAGCTTTCTTT.

The chain recombines TRBV15 with TRBJ1-3; no clear D. Germline V gene sequence: CDR1 LNHNV, CDR2 YYDKDF (reference sequence). The CDR3 totals 13 residues. Trimming cost V 4 bases and J 0 bases, with 4 bases left between them. The CDR3, as DNA: TGTGCCACCAGCATCAGCTCTGGAAACACCATATATTTT. Its protein product is CATSISSGNTIYF.

This rearrangement joins TRBV18 to TRBJ2-7, with a possible D match to TRBD1 (6 bases). Germline V gives CDR1 KGHSH, CDR2 LQKENI. Trimming took off 3 bases at V and 6 bases at J, with 12 bases between the two ends. CDR3 size: 13 residues. CDR3 DNA: TGTGCCAGCTCACCGTTACAGGGTAGCGAGCAGTACTTC. This encodes CASSPLQGSEQYF. Together with reference TRBV18 and TRBJ2-7, the CDR3 gives the full variable domain: NAGVMQNPRHLVRRRGQEARLRCSPMKGHSHVYWYRQLPEEGLKFMVYLQKENIIDESGMPKERFSAEFPKEGPSILRIQQVVRGDSAAYFCASSPLQGSEQYFGPGTRLTVT.

The CDR3 nucleotides read TGTGCCAGCAGCTTAGCGCCTAGCGGGAGGGTCGACAATGAGCAGTTCTTC. It specifies CASSLAPSGRVDNEQFF. V is TRBV11-2 and J is TRBJ2-1; TRBD2 matches 12 bases. Losses at the gene ends were 1 base for V and 5 bases for J; bases not matched to a gene: 6. The CDR3 extends over 17 amino acids. Germline lookup yields CDR1 SGHAT and CDR2 FQNNGV.

The genes are TRBV6-5 and TRBJ1-1; D is perhaps TRBD1 (6 bases). Trimming removed 5 bases at V and 3 bases at J, with 13 bases between. Germline CDR1 and CDR2: MNHEY and SVGAGI. The CDR3 has 14 amino acids. This CDR3 is CASSPTGPHTEAFF. CDR3 in DNA: TGTGCCAGCAGTCCTACAGGGCCCCACACTGAAGCTTTCTTT.

This clone appeared a single time. CDR3 DNA: TGTGCCAGTACTAAAGGGACAGGTAATTTTTACGAGCAGTACTTC. Translated, it gives CASTKGTGNFYEQYF. The rearrangement uses TRBV19 and TRBJ2-7; the match to TRBD1 covers 8 bases. V shed 7 bases, J shed 4 bases, and the junction held 12 bases outside the gene matches. Germline assignment: CDR1 LNHDA and CDR2 SQIVND (reference sequence). The CDR3 has 15 amino acids.

The chain uses TRBV21-1 and TRBJ2-7; the table calls TRBD1, which could not be checked here. TRBV21-1 is flagged as a pseudogene. This CDR3 contains 16 residues. The chain's CDR3 is CASSSPGQGDSYEQYF. As DNA, the CDR3 is TGTGCCAGCAGCAGCCCGGGACAGGGAGACTCCTACGAGCAGTACTTC.

The chain joins TRBV12-3 or TRBV12-4 to TRBJ1-2; D remains unclear. This CDR3 region has 13 residues. The V end lost 2 bases, the J end lost 5 bases, and 9 bases lay between the germline ends. The CDR3 bases are TGTGCCAGCAGTTTATTGGGCCAGTATGGCTACACCTTC. This translates into CASSLLGQYGYTF.

The chain is built from TRBV5-1 and TRBJ2-7; 7 bases are shared with TRBD1. CDR1 and CDR2 (germline): SGHRS, YFSETQ. Germline trimming cut 0 bases from V and 1 base from J; bases unmatched to any gene: 10. This CDR3 is 17 amino acids long. This CDR3 reads CASSLVGRGSWSYEQYF. The CDR3 nucleotides read TGCGCCAGCAGCTTGGTCGGCAGGGGGTCGTGGTCCTACGAGCAGTACTTC.

The chain joins TRBV14 to TRBJ2-1; 9 positions agree with TRBD2. V shed 4 bases and J 6 bases; nucleotides not matched to a gene: 7. This CDR3 contains 15 residues. Per germline, CDR1 SGHDN and CDR2 FVKESK. CDR3 region: CASSLLAGEGNEQFF. CDR3 coding DNA: TGTGCCAGCAGCCTATTAGCGGGAGAGGGCAATGAGCAGTTCTTC. The entire variable domain, with the rest obtained from reference TRBV14 and TRBJ2-1, is as follows: EAGVTQFPSHSVIEKGQTVTLRCDPISGHDNLYWYRRVMGKEIKFLLHFVKESKQDESGMPNNRFLAERTGGTYSTLKVQPAELEDSGVYFCASSLLAGEGNEQFFGPGTRLTVL.

V gene TRBV3-1 (or the pseudogene TRBV3-2) combines with J gene TRBJ2-3; TRBD2 aligns across 9 bases. CDR3 length: 22 amino acids. CDR1 LGHDT and CDR2 YNNKEL come from the germline V gene (reference sequence). The V gene end was trimmed by 0 bases and the J gene end by 4 bases; junction bases not matched to a gene: 23. This CDR3 is CASSQDRLAEERFRGASDTQYF. The CDR3 DNA is TGTGCCAGCAGCCAAGATAGACTAGCGGAGGAACGATTCCGGGGCGCCTCAGATACGCAGTATTTT.

The chain is built from TRBV28 and TRBJ2-1; tentatively, D is TRBD2 (5 bases). V lost 2 bases and J lost 5, with 13 bases in between. The CDR3 spans 15 residues. CDR1 is MDHEN, CDR2 SYDVKM, per germline. CDR3 DNA: TGTGCCAGCAGTTTAGGAGGACCTAACCACAATGAGCAGTTCTTC. Its translation is CASSLGGPNHNEQFF.

V and J are TRBV10-3 and TRBJ2-1, with D hard to call. CDR3 size: 12 residues. Germline V gene lookup returns CDR1 ENHRY and CDR2 SYGVKD. The V end lost 6 bases, the J end lost 7 bases, and 10 bases lay between the germline ends. Here the CDR3 reads CAIRSERNEQFF. The CDR3 bases are TGTGCCATCAGGAGTGAGAGAAATGAGCAGTTCTTC.